This is a list of T cell receptor beta chains from one sample in a study of sequential checkpoint blockade in melanoma. The assay was immunoSEQ multiplex PCR, and TCRdb's table has in-frame clones only and misses some. The sample consists of 20,000 to 25,000 clones, roughly 75% of them appearing once. The sample here was CD8+ T cells sorted from blood (inferred from file names), taken from a patient given nivolumab and ipilimumab in sequence. Receptors were obtained from a human donor with melanoma. Each CDR3 is given with its conserved first and last residue.

v_gene,len,CDR3aa
TRBV4-2,17,CASSQDRPGNYNSPLHF
TRBV5-6,15,CASSFFREGNTEAFF
TRBV2,17,CASSEARDRVQNNEQFF
TRBV15,14,CATSPTGGVDTQYF
TRBV7-3,13,CASSGQGTGELFF
TRBV4-3,15,CASSQEGALTGELFF
TRBV27,13,CASQLRGSDTQYF
TRBV11-3,14,CASSFIGDSYEQYF
TRBV7-8,15,CASSATRGRSYEQYF
TRBV6-5,14,CASSYIQGRTEAFF
TRBV7-8,15,CASSLPPGGPYGYTF
TRBV5-1,13,CASSRDRGDEQYF
TRBV5-5,12,CASSSTGDEQFF
TRBV12-5,17,CASGFEPGLAVYNEQFF
TRBV5-6,12,CASKGQSYEQYF
TRBV7-9,14,CASRTDGMSSPLHF
TRBV2,13,CASRPAGYTEAFF
TRBV4-2,15,CASSLVAGATEEQYF
TRBV9,18,CASSPEGQISSGANVLTF
TRBV5-6,15,CASSFGGRGNEKLFF
TRBV19,15,CASSASQGSYNEQFF
TRBV6-6,16,CASSRDTIFSGNTIYF
TRBV15,17,CATSKGTPSSYNSPLHF
TRBV7-9,17,CASSLPGTVLMNTEAFF
TRBV11-2,15,CASSPHQASYNEQFF
TRBV7-3,15,CASSTQAGGSETQYF
TRBV11-3,14,CASSLGPYTGELFF
TRBV29-1,16,CSVEPPERLSYNEQFF
TRBV27,16,CASSFSAGEEYNEQFF
TRBV7-2,14,CASSSGQGWDTQYF
TRBV7-9,13,CASSLTGLYEQYF
TRBV9,18,CASSVPRGGGVEEAEAFF
TRBV4-3,12,CASSQEAGPLHF
TRBV2,12,CASRQNQETQYF
TRBV7-9,12,CASSPIDGGYTF
TRBV28,12,CASSWGGNEQFF
TRBV7-9,15,CASSPRGVNTGELFF
TRBV4-1,14,CASSPYEASNEQFF
TRBV27,12,CASSILTGELFF
TRBV5-4,14,CASRSDSLGEKLFF
TRBV4-1,13,CASSRTPWDEQFF
TRBV19,14,CASSSVAGGYGQFF
TRBV6-4,15,CASSDGTGHTGELFF
TRBV4-2,17,CASSQVGAGGGTDTQYF
TRBV7-9,17,CASSSISIAGVQETQYF
TRBV27,15,CAKEVGQGDNQPQHF
TRBV29-1,13,CSGMTGQGSGYTF
TRBV5-1,12,CASSLLGDGYTF
TRBV4-2,17,CASSQERGGGASDTQYF
TRBV19,13,CASSSLFSDIQYF
TRBV7-2,16,CASSLTGLEGTDTQYF
TRBV19,17,CASSIGEYRDRSAEAFF
TRBV5-5,15,CASSLAGGNGEKLFF
TRBV16,15,CASSQAAVTNYGYTF